This T cell receptor (beta chain) stems from a study of post-analysis software for immune sequencing data (dated by TCRdb to the mid-2010s). General notes on the study: Disease courses on record covered relapsing-remitting, secondary progressive and progressive-relapsing multiple sclerosis, though some patients had no subtype annotation. The patient repertoires were set against about 10 previously published healthy control repertoires from donors whose ages ranged from roughly 6 to 26 years. A subset of samples was prepared in parallel using single-end sample barcoding, then pooled and co-amplified after Illumina adapter ligation.

Taken from cysteine to phenylalanine, the CDR3 has 15 residues. The sequence is cut down to CDR3 DNA, 45 bases in frame from base 1. CDR1 and CDR2 were assigned from the germline V gene (reference sequence) as SEHNR and FQNEAQ. V loses 1 base, J loses 1 base, and the germline ends lie 10 bases apart. Overall study results and their limits: About five TRBV segments, including TRBV5-6, TRBV5-1 and TRBV20-1, were significantly more frequent in patients than controls. The control group was slightly older than the multiple sclerosis patient group. Direct clustering with F measure revealed strong co-clustering of samples prepared in the same batch, which led to a batch-effect correction. Compared with controls, multiple sclerosis patients had significantly lower normalized Chao1 diversity, a finding suggesting substantial peripheral T-cell clonal expansion.

This clonotype was seen more than once but under ten times. Its specific antigen is unknown. No much larger clonotype is one base removed from it; base qualities were not supplied. TCR beta repertoires were profiled from peripheral blood of roughly twelve young patients with multiple sclerosis to demonstrate the VDJtools post-analysis software. The multiple sclerosis patients were children and adolescents ranging in age from roughly 6 to 15 years. Preparation of the library involved PCR. TCRdb shows the sequencer as Illumina HiSeq 2500. To reduce PCR and sequencing biases, unique molecular identifiers were incorporated into the TCR beta cDNA libraries. Approximately 500,000 cDNA molecules were obtained for every 1 to 10 million input T cells, so each molecule roughly corresponded to one T cell. The same protocol used for the earlier healthy control dataset was applied to prepare and sequence the patient libraries. Samples belonging to the same batch were prepared together, multiplexed and sequenced on a shared HiSeq lane. In the source study's methods: Raw barcoded reads were processed with MIGEC, discarding single-read molecular identifier groups before consensus assembly and CDR3 extraction. VDJtools was used for post-analysis of the clonotype tables, with diversity normalized by down-sampling every dataset to the smallest sample size. Repertoire overlap clustering matched CDR3 amino acid but not nucleotide sequences to correct batch-related cross-sample contamination. The public reads were quality trimmed at Q25 with fastp and then assembled into clones with MiXCR by TCRdb, keeping productive beta chains. CDR3 protein duplicates are merged, each entry listing the most common genes and DNA. Clone size and V and J calls follow TCRdb, not the original study. This sample lists under 900,000 distinct CDR3 sequences; roughly 50% were detected once. The biggest ten clones account for approximately 4.3% of the sample.

Rearrangement joined TRBV7-9 to TRBJ1-1; the D gene assignment is ambiguous. Sequencing input: blood. The TCR comes from a girl between 10 and 17 years old with multiple sclerosis. Read as DNA, the sequence is TGTGCCAGCAGCTTAGGATCGGGAACGAACACTGAAGCTTTCTTT. This encodes CASSLGSGTNTEAFF.